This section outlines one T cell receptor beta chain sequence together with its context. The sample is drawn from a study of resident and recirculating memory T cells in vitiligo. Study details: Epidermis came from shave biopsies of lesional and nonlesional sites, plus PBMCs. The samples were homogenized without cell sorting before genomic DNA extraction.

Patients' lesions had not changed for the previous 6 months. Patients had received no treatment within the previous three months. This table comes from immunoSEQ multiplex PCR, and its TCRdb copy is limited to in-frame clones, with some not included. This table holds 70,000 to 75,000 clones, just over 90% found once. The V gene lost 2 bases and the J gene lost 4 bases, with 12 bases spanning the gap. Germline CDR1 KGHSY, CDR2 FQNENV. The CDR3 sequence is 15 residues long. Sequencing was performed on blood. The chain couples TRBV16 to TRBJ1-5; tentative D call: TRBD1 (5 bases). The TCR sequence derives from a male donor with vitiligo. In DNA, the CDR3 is TGTGCCAGCAGCCAAACAGGAGGGGTGAATCAGCCCCAGCATTTT. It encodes CASSQTGGVNQPQHF.